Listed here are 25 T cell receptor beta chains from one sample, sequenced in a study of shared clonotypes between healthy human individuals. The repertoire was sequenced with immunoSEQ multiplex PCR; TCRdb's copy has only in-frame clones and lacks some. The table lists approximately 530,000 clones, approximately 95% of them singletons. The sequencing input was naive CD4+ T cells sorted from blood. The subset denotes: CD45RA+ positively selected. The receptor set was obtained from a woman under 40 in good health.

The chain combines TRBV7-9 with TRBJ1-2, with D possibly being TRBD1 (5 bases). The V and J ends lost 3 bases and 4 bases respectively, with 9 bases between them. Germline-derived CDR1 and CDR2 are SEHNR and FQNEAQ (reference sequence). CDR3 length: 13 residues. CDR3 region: CASSLGVSYGYTF. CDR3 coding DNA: TGTGCCAGCAGCTTGGGGGTTTCCTATGGCTACACCTTC.

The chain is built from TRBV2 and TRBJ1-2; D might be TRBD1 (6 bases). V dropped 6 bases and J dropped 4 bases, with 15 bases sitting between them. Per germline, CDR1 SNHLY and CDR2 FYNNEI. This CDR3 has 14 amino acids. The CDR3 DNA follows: TGTGCCAGCAGGAGCGACAGGCTGGGCTATGGCTACACCTTC. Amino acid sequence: CASRSDRLGYGYTF.

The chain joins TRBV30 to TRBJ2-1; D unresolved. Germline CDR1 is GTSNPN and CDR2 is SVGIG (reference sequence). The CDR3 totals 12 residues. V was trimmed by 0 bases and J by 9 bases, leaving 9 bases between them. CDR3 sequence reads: CAWSVQPGEQFF. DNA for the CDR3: TGTGCCTGGAGTGTGCAGCCCGGTGAGCAGTTCTTC. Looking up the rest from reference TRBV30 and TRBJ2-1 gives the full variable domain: SQTIHQWPATLVQPVGSPLSLECTVEGTSNPNLYWYRQAAGRGLQLLFYSVGIGQISSEVPQNLSASRPQDRQFILSSKKLLLSDSGFYLCAWSVQPGEQFFGPGTRLTVL.

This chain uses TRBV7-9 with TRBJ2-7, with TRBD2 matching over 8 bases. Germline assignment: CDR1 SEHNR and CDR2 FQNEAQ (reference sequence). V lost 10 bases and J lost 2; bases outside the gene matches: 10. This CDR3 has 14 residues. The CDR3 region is CATGTSGFTYEQYF. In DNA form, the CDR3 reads TGTGCCACTGGTACTAGCGGCTTCACCTACGAGCAGTACTTC.

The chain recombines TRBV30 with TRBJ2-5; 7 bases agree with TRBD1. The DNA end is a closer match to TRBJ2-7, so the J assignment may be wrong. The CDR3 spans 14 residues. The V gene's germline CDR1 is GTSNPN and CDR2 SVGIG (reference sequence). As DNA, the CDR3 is TGTGCCTGGACCCAAGGGACAGCCCCCTACGAGCAGTACTTC. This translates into CAWTQGTAPYEQYF.

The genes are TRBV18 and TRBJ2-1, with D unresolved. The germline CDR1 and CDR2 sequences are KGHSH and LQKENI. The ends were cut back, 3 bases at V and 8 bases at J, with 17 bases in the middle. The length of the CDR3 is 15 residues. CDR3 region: CASSPFKFTKDEQFF. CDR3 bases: TGTGCCAGCTCACCGTTTAAGTTCACCAAGGATGAGCAGTTCTTC.

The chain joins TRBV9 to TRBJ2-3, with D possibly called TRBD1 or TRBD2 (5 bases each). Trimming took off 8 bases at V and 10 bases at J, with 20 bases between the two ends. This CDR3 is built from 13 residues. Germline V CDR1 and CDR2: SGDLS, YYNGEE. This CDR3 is CASGGRSTFPQYF. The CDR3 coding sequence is TGTGCCAGTGGGGGACGGTCAACATTCCCGCAGTATTTT. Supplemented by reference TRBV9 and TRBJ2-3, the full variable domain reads DSGVTQTPKHLITATGQRVTLRCSPRSGDLSVYWYQQSLDQGLQFLIQYYNGEERAKGNILERFSAQQFPDLHSELNLSSLELGDSALYFCASGGRSTFPQYFGPGTRLTVL.

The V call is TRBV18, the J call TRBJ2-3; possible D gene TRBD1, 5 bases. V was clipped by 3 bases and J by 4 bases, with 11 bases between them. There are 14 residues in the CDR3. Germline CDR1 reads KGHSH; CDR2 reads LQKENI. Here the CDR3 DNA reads TGTGCCAGCTCACCCCTCGACAGACCAGATACGCAGTATTTT. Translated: CASSPLDRPDTQYF.

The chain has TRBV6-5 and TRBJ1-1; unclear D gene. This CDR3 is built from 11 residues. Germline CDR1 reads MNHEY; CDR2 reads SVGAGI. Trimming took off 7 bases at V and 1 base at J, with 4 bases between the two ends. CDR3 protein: CASMGNTEAFF. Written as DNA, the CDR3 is TGTGCCAGCATGGGGAACACTGAAGCTTTCTTT.

The CDR3 spells CASSPSGSGTLYEQYF. The CDR3 DNA sequence: TGTGCCAGCAGTCCCAGTGGTAGCGGGACCCTCTACGAGCAGTACTTC. This chain links TRBV27 with TRBJ2-5; 8 bases align to TRBD2. TRBJ2-7 explains the end of the DNA better; the J call may be wrong. Germline V gives CDR1 MNHEY, CDR2 SMNVEV (reference sequence). This CDR3 comprises 16 residues.

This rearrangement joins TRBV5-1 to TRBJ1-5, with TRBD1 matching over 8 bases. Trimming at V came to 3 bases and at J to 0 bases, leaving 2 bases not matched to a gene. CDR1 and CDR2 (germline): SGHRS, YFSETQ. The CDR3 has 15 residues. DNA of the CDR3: TGCGCCAGCAGCTGGACAGGGAATAGCAATCAGCCCCAGCATTTT. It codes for CASSWTGNSNQPQHF.

CDR3 residues: CASSLNTGIGAPLHF. The CDR3 region has the DNA TGTGCCAGCAGCTTAAACACAGGGATAGGTGCCCCCCTCCACTTT. This chain joins TRBV11-2 and TRBJ1-6; D may be TRBD1 (6 bases). From germline, CDR1 is SGHAT and CDR2 FQNNGV. The CDR3 runs 15 residues. V lost 2 bases and J 13 bases, leaving 18 bases between the germline ends.

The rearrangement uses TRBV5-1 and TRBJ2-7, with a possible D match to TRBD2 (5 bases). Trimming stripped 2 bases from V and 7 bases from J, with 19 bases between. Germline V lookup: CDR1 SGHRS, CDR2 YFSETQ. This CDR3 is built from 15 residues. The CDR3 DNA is TGCGCCAGCAGCTTCGCTAGCCCCACTCCGGGGGAGCAGTACTTC. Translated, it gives CASSFASPTPGEQYF. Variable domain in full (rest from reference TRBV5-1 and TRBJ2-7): KAGVTQTPRYLIKTRGQQVTLSCSPISGHRSVSWYQQTPGQGLQFLFEYFSETQRNKGNFPGRFSGRQFSNSRSEMNVSTLELGDSALYLCASSFASPTPGEQYFGPGTRLTVT.

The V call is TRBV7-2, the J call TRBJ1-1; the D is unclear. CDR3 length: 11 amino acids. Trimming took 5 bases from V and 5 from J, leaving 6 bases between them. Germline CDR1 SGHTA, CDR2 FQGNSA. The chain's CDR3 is CASSRTTEAFF. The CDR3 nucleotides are TGTGCCAGCAGCCGGACTACTGAAGCTTTCTTT. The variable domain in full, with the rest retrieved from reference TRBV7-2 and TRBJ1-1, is GAGVSQSPSNKVTEKGKDVELRCDPISGHTALYWYRQSLGQGLEFLIYFQGNSAPDKSGLPSDRFSAERTGGSVSTLTIQRTQQEDSAVYLCASSRTTEAFFGQGTRLTVV.

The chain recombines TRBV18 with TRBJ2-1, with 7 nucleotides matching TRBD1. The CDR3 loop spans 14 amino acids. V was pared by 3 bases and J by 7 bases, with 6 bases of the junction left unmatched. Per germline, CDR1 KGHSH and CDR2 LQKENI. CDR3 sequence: CASSPDRVKNEQFF. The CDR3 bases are TGTGCCAGCTCACCCGACAGGGTGAAAAATGAGCAGTTCTTC.

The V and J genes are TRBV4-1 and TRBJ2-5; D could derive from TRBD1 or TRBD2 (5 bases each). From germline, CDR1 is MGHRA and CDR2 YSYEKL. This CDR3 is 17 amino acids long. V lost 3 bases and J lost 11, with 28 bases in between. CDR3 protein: CASSQILLRGPSHEQYF. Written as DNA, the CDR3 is TGCGCCAGCAGCCAGATCCTCCTTCGGGGACCCTCCCATGAGCAGTACTTC.

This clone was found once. CDR3 DNA: TGTGCCACAGAAGGACTAAAATCGAATGAGCAGTTCTTC. This encodes CATEGLKSNEQFF. V is TRBV9 and J is TRBJ2-1, with TRBD2 as a possible D gene (6 bases). Germline V gene data show CDR1 as SGDLS and CDR2 as YYNGEE. This CDR3 comprises 13 residues. V lost 9 bases, J lost 7 bases, and 17 bases lay in between.

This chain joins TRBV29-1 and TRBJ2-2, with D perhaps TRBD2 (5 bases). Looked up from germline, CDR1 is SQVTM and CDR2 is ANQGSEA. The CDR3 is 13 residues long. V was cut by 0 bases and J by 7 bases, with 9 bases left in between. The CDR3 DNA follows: TGCAGCGTTGAAGATTCAGGAGGCGGGGAGCTGTTTTTT. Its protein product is CSVEDSGGGELFF.

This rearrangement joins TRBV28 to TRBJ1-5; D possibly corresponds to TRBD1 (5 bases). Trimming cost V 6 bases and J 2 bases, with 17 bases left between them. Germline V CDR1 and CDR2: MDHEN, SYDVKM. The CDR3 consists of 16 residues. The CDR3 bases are TGTGCCAGCAGCTCTTACCGGGACGGTGGCAATCAGCCCCAGCATTTT. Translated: CASSSYRDGGNQPQHF. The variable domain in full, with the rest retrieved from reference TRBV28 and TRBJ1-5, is DVKVTQSSRYLVKRTGEKVFLECVQDMDHENMFWYRQDPGLGLRLIYFSYDVKMKEKGDIPEGYSVSREKKERFSLILESASTNQTSMYLCASSSYRDGGNQPQHFGDGTRLSIL.

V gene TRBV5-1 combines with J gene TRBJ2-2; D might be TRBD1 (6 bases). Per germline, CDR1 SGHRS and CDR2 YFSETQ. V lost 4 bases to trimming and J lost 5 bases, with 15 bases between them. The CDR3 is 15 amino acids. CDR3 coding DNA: TGCGCCAGCAGCCCAGAACAGGGTCGAACCGGGGAGCTGTTTTTT. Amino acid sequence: CASSPEQGRTGELFF. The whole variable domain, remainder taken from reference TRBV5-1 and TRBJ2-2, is KAGVTQTPRYLIKTRGQQVTLSCSPISGHRSVSWYQQTPGQGLQFLFEYFSETQRNKGNFPGRFSGRQFSNSRSEMNVSTLELGDSALYLCASSPEQGRTGELFFGEGSRLTVL.

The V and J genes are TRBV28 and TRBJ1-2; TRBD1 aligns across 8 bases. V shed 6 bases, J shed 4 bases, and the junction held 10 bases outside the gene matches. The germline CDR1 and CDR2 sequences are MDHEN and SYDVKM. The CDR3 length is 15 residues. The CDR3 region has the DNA TGTGCCAGCAGAGACCAGGGGGCGCGAGGCTATGGCTACACCTTC. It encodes CASRDQGARGYGYTF.

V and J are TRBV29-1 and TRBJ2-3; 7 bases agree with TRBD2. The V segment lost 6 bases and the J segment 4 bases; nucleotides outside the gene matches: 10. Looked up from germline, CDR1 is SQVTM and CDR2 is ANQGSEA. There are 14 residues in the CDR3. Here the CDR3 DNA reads TGCAGCGTCGAGGGCGGGAGATGGTCAGATACGCAGTATTTT. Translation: CSVEGGRWSDTQYF.

CDR3 region: CASSSAIGTAQETQYF. As DNA, the CDR3 is TGTGCCAGCAGTTCCGCCATCGGGACAGCTCAAGAGACCCAGTACTTC. The chain employs TRBV5-5 and TRBJ2-5; 7 bases align to TRBD1. The germline V gene has CDR1 SGHKS and CDR2 YYEKEE (reference sequence). V lost 5 bases to trimming and J lost 2 bases; unmatched junction nucleotides: 12. The CDR3 totals 16 residues.

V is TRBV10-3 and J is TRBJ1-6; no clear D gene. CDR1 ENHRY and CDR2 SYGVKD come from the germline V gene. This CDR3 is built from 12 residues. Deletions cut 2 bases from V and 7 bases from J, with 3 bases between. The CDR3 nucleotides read TGTGCCATCAGTGAGCCCAATTCACCCCTCCACTTT. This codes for CAISEPNSPLHF.

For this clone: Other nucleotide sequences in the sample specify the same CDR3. In DNA, the CDR3 is TGCGCCAGCAGCTTGGTTTCGGGGGGCACCGGGGAGCTGTTTTTT. Protein product: CASSLVSGGTGELFF. The chain links TRBV5-1 to TRBJ2-2, with TRBD2 identical over 7 bases. Trimming at V came to 0 bases and at J to 4 bases, leaving 3 bases not matched to a gene. Germline CDR1 is SGHRS and CDR2 is YFSETQ. The CDR3 runs to 15 residues.